This is a list of T cell receptor beta chains from one sample in a study of human T cells and chemical hapten exposure. TCRdb re-called the RACE reads through MiXCR, storing one row per CDR3 protein. This sample has 75,000 to 90,000 distinct CDR3 sequences; 11% occur once, and the top ten carry over 3.5%. The sample was whole blood, taken in connection with sensitization to the hapten diphenylcyclopropenone (DPC). The receptor set was obtained from a woman aged 45-65 years with alopecia areata. Some clones in this sample may be carry-over from other donors' samples. Each CDR3 is given with its conserved first and last residue. The order of the fields is clone size, D gene, J gene, V gene, CDR3 DNA, CDR3 protein. The D gene is left open where the match is weak. The listing skips clone size in some rows; elsewhere it reads once, few, many or a size class.

. TRBD2 TRBJ2-7 TRBV5-4 TGTGCCAGCAGCTCGGGACTAGCGGCCTACGAGCAGTACTTC CASSSGLAAYEQYF
few . TRBJ1-3 TRBV29-1 TGCAGCGTTGAACGGGGTATCGGCACCATATATTTT CSVERGIGTIYF
. . TRBJ1-5 TRBV6-1 TGTGCCAGCAGTGAACCTCCGGCCGGGGGCAATCAGCCCCAGCATTTT CASSEPPAGGNQPQHF
. TRBD2 TRBJ2-3 TRBV2 TGTGCCAGCAGTCCCGCGGGAGCGGAGGACACAGATACGCAGTATTTT CASSPAGAEDTDTQYF
few . TRBJ2-3 TRBV30 TGTGCCTGGGCCCTACAAAGCACAGATACGCAGTATTTT CAWALQSTDTQYF
many TRBD2 TRBJ2-2 TRBV20-1 TGCAGTGCTAGAGCCCCGATCGGGAGGGAGCGCACCGGGGAGCTGTTTTTT CSARAPIGRERTGELFF
. TRBD1 TRBJ2-6 TRBV29-1 TGCAGCGTTGGGCCGGGACAGGGCTCTGGGGCCAACGTCCTGACTTTC CSVGPGQGSGANVLTF
. . TRBJ2-7 TRBV29-1 TGCAGCGTTGTACTAGCACGGGACCTATCTGATCGGCAGTACTTC CSVVLARDLSDRQYF
. TRBD2 TRBJ2-7 TRBV27 TGTGCCAGCAGTTTATCCTTTAGCGGGAGGTTCTCCTACGAGCAGTACTTC CASSLSFSGRFSYEQYF
many . TRBJ1-2 TRBV6-6 TGTGCCAGCAGTGCCGATACCAGGGGAATTAACTATGGCTACACCTTC CASSADTRGINYGYTF
few . TRBJ1-1 TRBV21-1 TGTGCCAGCAGCAAATCCCGATCTGGGACTGAAGCTTTCTTT CASSKSRSGTEAFF
. . TRBJ2-2 TRBV6-5 TGTGCCAGCAGTTACTCCGGGAACCCGAGAAGGGAGCTGTTTTTT CASSYSGNPRRELFF
. TRBD2 TRBJ2-7 TRBV6-5 TGTGCCAGCTTGCCTCCCTATCCCACTAGCGGGGGGGCCTACGAGCAGTACTTC CASLPPYPTSGGAYEQYF
few TRBD2 TRBJ2-3 TRBV11-2 TGTGCCAGCAGCTGGGGAAGCGGGAGGACGACAGATACGCAGTATTTT CASSWGSGRTTDTQYF
many . TRBJ2-1 TRBV7-2 TGTGCCAGCAGCCCGCGAGGGGGGGTGGGCAATGAGCAGTTCTTC CASSPRGGVGNEQFF
. TRBD2 TRBJ2-3 TRBV11-2 TGTGCCAGCAGCCCCGGGACTAGCGGGAGAGGAGATACGCAGTATTTT CASSPGTSGRGDTQYF
. . TRBJ2-7 TRBV7-6 TGTGTCAGCAGCTTGGACGTTCCCCACGAGCAGTACTTC CVSSLDVPHEQYF
. TRBD2 TRBJ2-2 TRBV6-1 TGTGCCAGCAGATCAAGCGGGAGGCACACCGGGGAGCTGTTTTTT CASRSSGRHTGELFF
. TRBD1 TRBJ2-7 TRBV9 TGTGCCAGCAGCGTAGGTGGGACAGGGAACGAGCAGTACTTC CASSVGGTGNEQYF
. TRBD2 TRBJ2-1 TRBV7-9 TGTGCCAGCAGCTTAGCGGGGTTCGGGAGGCCCTCCTACAATGAGCAGTTCTTC CASSLAGFGRPSYNEQFF
many . TRBJ2-1 TRBV20-1 TGCAGTGCTAGACTTGCCGGGTCTGAGCAGTTCTTC CSARLAGSEQFF
. TRBD1 TRBJ1-4 TRBV29-1 TGCAGCGCAGGGGGGCGGGATGAAAAACTGTTTTTT CSAGGRDEKLFF
many TRBD1 TRBJ2-7 TRBV5-1 TGCGCCAGTTTCCGGGACAGGGGTTACGAGCAGTACTTC CASFRDRGYEQYF
many . TRBJ2-7 TRBV20-1 TGCAGTGCTAGCCCGAAGGGGCGGGTGACCTACGAGCAGTACTTC CSASPKGRVTYEQYF
. TRBD1 TRBJ1-1 TRBV12-3/TRBV12-4 TGTGCCAGCAGTTTGGGACAGGGGGCCGCTGAAGCTTTCTTT CASSLGQGAAEAFF
. . TRBJ2-6 TRBV21-1 TGTGCCAGCAGCAAAGCGGCGATCTCTGGGGCCAACGTCCTGACTTTC CASSKAAISGANVLTF
few . TRBJ2-5 TRBV5-1 TGCGCCAGCAGCTTCGGACAGAACCAAGAGACCCAGTACTTC CASSFGQNQETQYF
. . TRBJ1-1 TRBV28 TGTGCCAGCAGTTTATCCGGGGACACTGAAGCTTTCTTT CASSLSGDTEAFF
. TRBD1 TRBJ2-7 TRBV29-1 TGCAGCGTTGATCGGACAGGGGTTTCGAACGAGGAGTACTTC CSVDRTGVSNEEYF
many TRBD1 TRBJ2-5 TRBV20-1 TGCAGTGCTAGAGGAGGGGACAGTCAGGAGACCCAGTACTTC CSARGGDSQETQYF
few . TRBJ2-1 TRBV29-1 TGCAGCGTTACGAATGGGGGTGAGCAGTTCTTC CSVTNGGEQFF
few TRBD2 TRBJ2-1 TRBV27 TGTGCCAGCACCCCGGGAGGGCGGGGCAATGAGCAGTTCTTC CASTPGGRGNEQFF
many . TRBJ1-4 TRBV5-1 TGCGCCAGCAGCTTACAGGGAGAGGAAAAACTGTTTTTT CASSLQGEEKLFF
many . TRBJ1-5 TRBV7-2 TGTGCCAGCAGCATCAGCAGCAATCAGCCCCAGCATTTT CASSISSNQPQHF
few TRBD1 TRBJ1-3 TRBV5-1 TGCGCCAGCAGCAGGGACAGGGGGACGACTGGAAACACCATATATTTT CASSRDRGTTGNTIYF